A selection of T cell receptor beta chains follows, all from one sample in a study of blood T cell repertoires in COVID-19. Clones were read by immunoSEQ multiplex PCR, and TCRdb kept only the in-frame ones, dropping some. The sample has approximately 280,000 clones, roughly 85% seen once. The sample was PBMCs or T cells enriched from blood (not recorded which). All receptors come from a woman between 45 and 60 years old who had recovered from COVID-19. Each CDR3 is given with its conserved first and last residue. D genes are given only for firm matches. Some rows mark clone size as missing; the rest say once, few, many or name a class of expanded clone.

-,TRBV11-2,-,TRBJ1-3,TGTGCCAGCAGCTCGGACTTTCATGGAAACACCATATATTTT,CASSSDFHGNTIYF
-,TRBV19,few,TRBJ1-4,TGTGCCAGTAGTATCTTGATAGCTAATGAAAAACTGTTTTTT,CASSILIANEKLFF
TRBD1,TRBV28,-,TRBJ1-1,TGTGCCAGCAGTAGCTCCCCGGGACAGATTTATACTGAAGCTTTCTTT,CASSSSPGQIYTEAFF
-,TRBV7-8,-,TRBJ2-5,TGTGCCAGCAGCTTAGCGTCGGGGTACCAAGAGACCCAGTACTTC,CASSLASGYQETQYF
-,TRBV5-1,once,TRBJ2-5,TGCGCCAGCAGCCAAGGACAGGTAGTGGGACTAGGGAAAGAGACCCAGTACTTC,CASSQGQVVGLGKETQYF
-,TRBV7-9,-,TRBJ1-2,TGTGCCAGCAGTCAAGGGATCGGTGGGGGCGCCCGCTATGGCTACACCTTC,CASSQGIGGGARYGYTF
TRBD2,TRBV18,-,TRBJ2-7,TGTGCCAGCTCACCACCGACTAGCGGGAGTGCTTACGAGCAGTACTTC,CASSPPTSGSAYEQYF
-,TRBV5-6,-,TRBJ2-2,TGTGCCAGCAGCTTGCAGGGGCGGGAGCTGTTTTTT,CASSLQGRELFF
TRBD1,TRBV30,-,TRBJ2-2,TGTGCCTGGAACAGGGGGAGTCCGAACACCGGGGAGCTGTTTTTT,CAWNRGSPNTGELFF
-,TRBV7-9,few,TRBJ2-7,TGTGCCAGCAGCTTAGCGCTGACGGGGGTTTACGAGCAGTACTTC,CASSLALTGVYEQYF
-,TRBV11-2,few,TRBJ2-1,TGTGCCAGCAGCTCATACGGCAGGACAGACTACAATGAGCAGTTCTTC,CASSSYGRTDYNEQFF
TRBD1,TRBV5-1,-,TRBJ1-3,TGCGCCAGCAGTGCCACAGGGGGGTATGGAAACACCATATATTTT,CASSATGGYGNTIYF
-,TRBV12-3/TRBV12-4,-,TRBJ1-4,TGTGCCAGCAATCGACAGGAGAATGAAAAACTGTTTTTT,CASNRQENEKLFF
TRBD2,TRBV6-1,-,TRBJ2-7,TGTGCCAGCAGTGCCCGACAAGGGAGGGCAAACTACGAGCAGTACTTC,CASSARQGRANYEQYF
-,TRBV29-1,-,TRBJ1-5,TGCAGCGTCTCCACCAGGGCTGGCAATCAGCCCCAGCATTTT,CSVSTRAGNQPQHF
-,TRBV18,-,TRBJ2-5,TGTGCCAGCTCACCGGGCACGGGGAATTCGGGGACCCAGTACTTC,CASSPGTGNSGTQYF
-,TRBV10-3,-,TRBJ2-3,TGTGCCATCAGTGCTACTTCTAGCACAGATACGCAGTATTTT,CAISATSSTDTQYF
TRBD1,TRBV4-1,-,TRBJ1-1,TGCGCCAGCAGCCAAGAAGGACAGGGGAACACTGAAGCTTTCTTT,CASSQEGQGNTEAFF
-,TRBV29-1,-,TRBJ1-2,TGCAGCGTTCGGTTTGGGCCGATTAACTATGGCTACACCTTC,CSVRFGPINYGYTF
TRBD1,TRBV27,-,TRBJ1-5,TGTGCCAGCAGAGGGACAGGGAAGATTAATCAGCCCCAGCATTTT,CASRGTGKINQPQHF
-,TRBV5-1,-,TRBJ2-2,TGCGCCAGCAGCTTTGGGCAGGGGAACACCGGGGAGCTGTTTTTT,CASSFGQGNTGELFF
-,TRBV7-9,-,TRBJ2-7,TGTGCCAGCAGCTCCGGGGGGGACAGCATAGGCGAGCAGTACTTC,CASSSGGDSIGEQYF
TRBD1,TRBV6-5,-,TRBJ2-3,TGTGCCGGGGGGACAGGGGATGTGGATACGCAGTATTTT,CAGGTGDVDTQYF
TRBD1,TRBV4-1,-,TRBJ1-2,TGCGCCAGCAGCCAAGTGGGACAGGGGAACTATGGCTACACCTTC,CASSQVGQGNYGYTF
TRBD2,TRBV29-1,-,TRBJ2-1,TGCAGCGTTGAAGGACGGGAGGGCCTAGGTTGGAATGAGCAGTTCTTC,CSVEGREGLGWNEQFF
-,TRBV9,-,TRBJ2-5,TGTGCCAGCAGCGTGAGTTTAGCCCAAGAGACCCAGTACTTC,CASSVSLAQETQYF
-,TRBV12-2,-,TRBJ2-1,TGTGCAAGTCGTTCCCTAAGCGGGAAGGTCTCCTACAATGAGCAGTTCTTC,CASRSLSGKVSYNEQFF